This T cell receptor beta chain is from a study of Ad26.COV2.S vaccination and SARS-CoV-2 variants. Overall study results and limits: Breadth, reportedly substantial, characterized the spike-specific CD8+ and CD4+ T cell responses after vaccination.

Sequenced by immunoSEQ multiplex PCR; TCRdb stores in-frame clones only, minus some. Counted here are 300,000 to 350,000 clones, roughly 90% occurring once; the ten biggest clones make up about 10%. Treatment indicated: about 20 received Ad26.COV2.S at low or high dose, single or two shots; roughly five received placebo; per-sample allocation not given. Vaccine and placebo recipients were sampled on day 63 after the first injection. At a Boston site, the person donating was an adult of 18-55 years. Wuhan-strain spike was delivered by a replication-incompetent Ad26 vector. The V gene end was trimmed by 5 bases and the J gene end by 8 bases; junction bases not matched to a gene: 10. The CDR3 length is 15 residues. CDR1 and CDR2 from the germline V gene are SEHNR and FQNEAQ (reference sequence). A remark on this clone: As yet, its antigen is unknown.

The sample was peripheral blood, taken in a trial of Ad26.COV2.S vaccine versus placebo. This TCR was recovered from a person between 18 and 59 years old who received the Ad26.COV2.S COVID-19 vaccine or a placebo. V and J are TRBV7-9 and TRBJ1-4; 8 positions agree with TRBD1. CDR3 DNA: TGTGCCAGCAGCCCACGGACAGGGACGACCGAAAAACTGTTTTTT. Its protein product is CASSPRTGTTEKLFF.